This entry lists 13 T cell receptor beta chains sequenced from one sample in a study of identical twins. One entry per CDR3 protein, called by TCRdb with MiXCR from the 5' RACE reads. The sample contains fewer than 550,000 distinct CDR3 sequences, roughly 15% of which appear only once. The same data also went into a second study, on yellow fever vaccine responses in identical twins.

The sequenced material came from CD4+ T cells sorted from blood. Every receptor here comes from a woman aged 18-29 years in good health.

The rearrangement uses TRBV18 and TRBJ2-5, with 8 bases identical to TRBD1. The ends lost 6 bases at V and 5 bases at J; junction bases unmatched: 20. CDR3 length: 18 amino acids. Germline loops: CDR1 KGHSH, CDR2 LQKENI. Here the CDR3 DNA reads TGTGCCAGCTCCCGGATGTTAAGCCAGGGGGCGTTCATGGAGACCCAGTACTTC. The encoded protein is CASSRMLSQGAFMETQYF.

This rearrangement joins TRBV10-3 to TRBJ2-2; tentatively, D is TRBD2 (6 bases). Germline V gene sequence: CDR1 ENHRY, CDR2 SYGVKD. Trimming removed 7 bases from V and 1 base from J, with 16 bases in between. The CDR3 is 16 residues long. The CDR3 DNA is TGTGCCATCACCGGGGACTTTCGAAAGAACACCGGGGAGCTGTTTTTT. As protein: CAITGDFRKNTGELFF.

The chain uses TRBV7-6 and TRBJ2-7; a weak D match, TRBD1 (5 bases). V was clipped by 0 bases and J by 2 bases, with 11 bases between them. This CDR3 spans 15 amino acids. Germline CDR1 SGHVS, CDR2 FNYEAQ. CDR3 protein: CASSLALGHTYEQYF. The CDR3 DNA reads as TGTGCCAGCAGCTTAGCCCTCGGACACACCTACGAGCAGTACTTC.

The V call is TRBV29-1, the J call TRBJ2-1; tentatively, D is TRBD1 or TRBD2 (6 bases each). Germline CDR1 is SQVTM and CDR2 is ANQGSEA. V was pared by 4 bases and J by 5 bases, with 15 bases between. The CDR3 runs 14 residues. The CDR3 DNA follows: TGCAGCGTTGTAACCTGGGGGGCACACAATGAGCAGTTCTTC. Its translation: CSVVTWGAHNEQFF.

The chain recombines TRBV11-2 with TRBJ2-1; D may correspond to TRBD1 or TRBD2 (7 bases each). The CDR3 is 19 amino acids. V lost 0 bases, J lost 4 bases, and 22 bases lay in between. CDR1 is SGHAT and CDR2 is FQNNGV in the germline V gene. CDR3 sequence (DNA): TGTGCCAGCAGCTTAGATCGGCGGCAGGGGGGGATCAGATACAATGAGCAGTTCTTC. Amino acid sequence: CASSLDRRQGGIRYNEQFF.

This clonotype was counted between two and nine times. V and J are TRBV29-1 and TRBJ1-2; D may be TRBD1 (5 bases). V gave up 5 bases and J gave up 0 bases, with 10 bases separating them. Germline-derived CDR1 and CDR2 are SQVTM and ANQGSEA. The CDR3 extends over 13 amino acids. CDR3 residues: CSVPGTANYGYTF. The CDR3 DNA reads TGCAGCGTTCCCGGGACCGCTAACTATGGCTACACCTTC.

This chain connects TRBV6-5 to TRBJ2-2, with TRBD2 matching over 7 bases. V was pared by 4 bases and J by 3 bases, with 8 bases of the junction left unmatched. This CDR3 comprises 16 residues. CDR1 and CDR2 (germline): MNHEY, SVGAGI. The CDR3 here is CASSFAAGWDTGELFF. CDR3 DNA: TGTGCCAGCAGTTTCGCAGCGGGGTGGGACACCGGGGAGCTGTTTTTT.

This clonotype was observed a handful of times. The J gene is TRBJ2-7, the V gene TRBV28, with a possible D match to TRBD2 (5 bases). The ends were cut back, 8 bases at V and 2 bases at J, with 13 bases in the middle. Germline CDR1 is MDHEN and CDR2 is SYDVKM. The CDR3 length is 13 residues. CDR3 amino acids: CASGSGIPYEQYF. In nucleotides, the CDR3 is TGTGCCAGCGGGTCGGGGATCCCCTACGAGCAGTACTTC.

This clonotype has a single count. The chain recombines TRBV24-1 with TRBJ2-1; a possible D gene is TRBD1 (6 bases). V was clipped by 1 base and J by 0 bases, with 18 bases between them. This CDR3 is built from 19 residues. Per germline, CDR1 KGHDR and CDR2 SFDVKD. As DNA, the CDR3 is TGTGCCACCAGTGATTTTAAGGGGGAACTCCGGAGCTCCTACAATGAGCAGTTCTTC. Translated, it gives CATSDFKGELRSSYNEQFF.

This chain joins TRBV25-1 and TRBJ2-3; 11 nucleotides agree with TRBD2. The CDR3 covers 17 residues. Looked up from germline, CDR1 is MGHDK and CDR2 is SYGVNS. J gave up 6 bases and V 4 bases, and 12 bases lay outside the gene matches. Here the CDR3 reads CASSAPTSGAPPDTQYF. CDR3 DNA sequence: TGTGCCAGCAGTGCTCCGACTAGCGGGGCCCCGCCGGATACGCAGTATTTT.

The genes are TRBV29-1 and TRBJ2-1; the D gene could be TRBD1 or TRBD2 (5 bases each). The V gene's germline CDR1 is SQVTM and CDR2 ANQGSEA. This CDR3 is built from 15 residues. Trimming stripped 4 bases from V and 7 bases from J, with 20 bases between. The DNA of the CDR3 is TGCAGCGTTGTAGGGGTCGGGAACCGTCTGAATGAGCAGTTCTTC. Protein sequence: CSVVGVGNRLNEQFF.

V usage is TRBV3-1 and J usage is TRBJ2-1; D ambiguous. The CDR3 spans 13 residues. V lost 4 bases and J lost 5, with 9 bases in between. The germline V gene encodes CDR1 LGHDT and CDR2 YNNKEL (reference sequence). The CDR3 nucleotides read TGTGCCAGCAGCCGACGACGGAACAATGAGCAGTTCTTC. Amino acids: CASSRRRNNEQFF.

V gene TRBV5-1 combines with J gene TRBJ2-7; no clear D gene. Germline CDR1 reads SGHRS; CDR2 reads YFSETQ. This CDR3 region has 14 residues. The V end lost 0 bases, the J end lost 0 bases, and 7 bases lay between the germline ends. For the CDR3, the DNA is TGCGCCAGCAGCTTGGCTACCGGCTCCTACGAGCAGTACGTC. As protein: CASSLATGSYEQYV.